This T cell receptor (beta chain) was documented in a study of CD8+ T cells in alopecia areata. Study-level background: Administration of oral tofacitinib to treated patients was at 5 to 10 mg twice daily. Study-level results: Normal skin's resident alphabeta T cells are sequenced alongside lesional scalp T cells.

Sequencing relied on a cDNA template that was reverse transcribed from extracted RNA. Using immunoSEQ multiplex PCR, the repertoire was profiled, and TCRdb retains in-frame clones only, with some absent. The sample shows some 95,000 clones, under 45% of them seen only once. Punch biopsies of lesional scalp, plus peripheral blood, were taken from alopecia areata patients. From PBMCs, CD4+ and CD8+ T cells were sorted. Trimming cost V 2 bases and J 7 bases; bases outside gene matches: 6. Germline V lookup: CDR1 SEHNR, CDR2 FQNEAQ (reference sequence). CDR3 length: 15 residues. With regard to this clone: No antigen is known for it.

The rearrangement uses TRBV7-9 and TRBJ2-1; TRBD2 aligns across 9 bases. The source is a human donor with alopecia areata. Sequencing was carried out using CD4+ T cells sorted from blood. CDR3 DNA: TGTGCCAGCAGCTTACGGATAGCGGGAGCAAATGAGCAGTTCTTC. It yields the protein CASSLRIAGANEQFF.